The 8 T cell receptor beta chains presented below share a single source sample, sequenced in a study of T cells in tuberculosis. Generated by immunoSEQ multiplex PCR, the TCRdb table keeps only in-frame clones and is missing some. The sample lists approximately 49,000 clones, roughly 95% occurring once. Sample time point: new active TB diagnosis, blood taken before or within 7 days of starting treatment. The material was PBMCs, obtained at tuberculosis diagnosis. Receptors originate from an adult with tuberculosis.

This rearrangement joins TRBV28 to TRBJ2-1; 10 bases align to TRBD2. V shed 7 bases, J shed 0 bases, and the junction held 15 bases outside the gene matches. This CDR3 is built from 19 residues. CDR1 is MDHEN and CDR2 is SYDVKM in the germline V gene. The CDR3, as DNA: TGTGCCAGCAATGGCCCGGGACTAGCGAGCCCAAGCTCCTACAATGAGCAGTTCTTC. Its translation: CASNGPGLASPSSYNEQFF.

The V call is TRBV25-1, the J call TRBJ1-4, with D hard to call. This CDR3 comprises 14 residues. Germline CDR1 and CDR2: MGHDK and SYGVNS. The ends were cut back, 3 bases at V and 0 bases at J, with 5 bases in the middle. The CDR3 DNA is TGTGCCAGCAGTGACTCTGCAACTAATGAAAAACTGTTTTTT. Translated: CASSDSATNEKLFF.

The chain has TRBV7-9 and TRBJ2-4; 11 bases match TRBD2. The CDR3 loop spans 14 amino acids. With 1 base clipped from V and 8 bases from J, the junction kept 1 base outside the gene matches. Germline assignment: CDR1 SEHNR and CDR2 FQNEAQ (reference sequence). The CDR3 region is CASSLGLAGYIQYF. In DNA, the CDR3 is TGTGCCAGCAGCTTAGGACTAGCGGGATACATTCAGTACTTC.

V is TRBV15 and J is TRBJ2-7; TRBD1 is a possible D gene (6 bases). The CDR3 covers 17 residues. Germline V gene sequence: CDR1 LNHNV, CDR2 YYDKDF (reference sequence). V was trimmed by 0 bases and J by 3 bases, leaving 18 bases between them. CDR3 DNA: TGTGCCACCAGCAGAGATTTTAATGTCGCACAGGGCTACGAGCAGTACTTC. Translation: CATSRDFNVAQGYEQYF.

This chain connects TRBV15 to TRBJ2-7, with D unclear. This CDR3 is built from 14 residues. The germline CDR1 and CDR2 sequences are LNHNV and YYDKDF (reference sequence). The germline V and J ends were trimmed by 1 base and 6 bases, with 13 bases remaining between them. The CDR3 loop reads CATSRVSFGSEQYF. Written as DNA, the CDR3 is TGTGCCACCAGCAGAGTGAGTTTCGGTAGCGAGCAGTACTTC.

The CDR3 region is CASSYGSSGAQETQYF. For the CDR3, the DNA is TGTGCCAGCAGTTACGGTTCTAGCGGAGCCCAAGAGACCCAGTACTTC. The rearrangement joins TRBV6-5 to TRBJ2-5, with 7 bases matching TRBD2. J was trimmed by 1 base and V by 2 bases; bases with no gene match: 7. Germline CDR1 reads MNHEY; CDR2 reads SVGAGI. The CDR3 consists of 16 residues.

This sequence joins TRBV29-1 and TRBJ2-5; D is perhaps TRBD2 (6 bases). Germline CDR1 is SQVTM and CDR2 is ANQGSEA. V lost 4 bases and J 5 bases, leaving 14 bases between the germline ends. The CDR3 covers 13 residues. Here the CDR3 reads CSVVGGFGETQYF. CDR3 bases: TGCAGCGTTGTGGGGGGTTTCGGGGAGACCCAGTACTTC.

The CDR3 region is CASSVGSVGNYGYTF. The CDR3, as DNA: TGTGCCAGCAGCGTAGGGTCCGTCGGGAACTATGGCTACACCTTC. The V gene is TRBV9, the J gene TRBJ1-2; no definite D call. The germline V gene has CDR1 SGDLS and CDR2 YYNGEE. This CDR3 contains 15 residues. The V end was cut by 0 bases, the J end by 2 bases, with 11 bases between.